This T cell receptor beta chain was sequenced in a study of T cell responses to AZD1222 COVID-19 vaccine. Study-wide points: Regions 160-218 and 743-854 held dominance among vaccine-associated CD4 TCRs, which spanned spike.

Comments on this clone: Its cognate antigen is unknown.

Timing groups of about 4 and about 12 weeks for second doses were pooled. The repertoire was sequenced with immunoSEQ multiplex PCR; TCRdb's copy has only in-frame clones and lacks some. The sample includes some 160,000 clones, roughly nine tenths of them seen just once. Sequencing used peripheral blood, obtained 28 days after the second AZD1222 dose. This receptor was obtained from an adult who received the AZD1222 COVID-19 vaccine.

This CDR3 is CASSLERLLNYGYTF. DNA of the CDR3: TGTGCCAGCAGCTTAGAAAGGCTCCTGAACTATGGCTACACCTTC. The J gene is TRBJ1-2, the V gene TRBV11-2, with D hard to call. The CDR3 length is 15 residues. The ends were cut back, 0 bases at V and 2 bases at J, with 10 bases in the middle. Germline CDR1 SGHAT, CDR2 FQNNGV. Using reference TRBV11-2 and TRBJ1-2 for the parts outside the CDR3, the full variable domain is EAGVAQSPRYKIIEKRQSVAFWCNPISGHATLYWYQQILGQGPKLLIQFQNNGVVDDSQLPKDRFSAERLKGVDSTLKIQPAKLEDSAVYLCASSLERLLNYGYTFGSGTRLTVV.